The rows below give T cell receptor beta chains drawn from one sample of a study of T cells in Graves' hyperthyroidism and ophthalmopathy. Each CDR3 protein gets one entry after TCRdb re-called the multiplex PCR reads with MiXCR. The sample records more than 450,000 distinct CDR3 sequences, approximately 14% being singletons. Material for sequencing was blood. All receptors come from a woman in her 40s with Graves' hyperthyroidism. Each CDR3 is given with its conserved first and last residue. D genes are given only for firm matches. Size is omitted from some rows. Given values are once, few, many or a class for expanded clones.

CASSQGLVLGTGLSYEQYF TGTGCCAGCAGCCAAGGCCTGGTTCTTGGGACAGGGTTGTCCTACGAGCAGTACTTC few TRBD1 TRBJ2-7 TRBV3-1
CASSLAGTNSYNEQFF TGTGCCAGCAGCTTAGCCGGGACCAACTCCTACAATGAGCAGTTCTTC many - TRBJ2-1 TRBV7-2
CASSPGILNTEAFF TGTGCCAGCTCACCGGGGATCCTGAACACTGAAGCTTTCTTT - - TRBJ1-1 TRBV18
CASSYGTSGGDNEQFF TGTGCCAGCAGTTATGGGACTAGCGGGGGAGACAATGAGCAGTTCTTC - TRBD2 TRBJ2-1 TRBV6-9
CASSLGQGALKGANVLTF TGTGCCAGCAGCCTCGGACAGGGGGCTTTGAAAGGGGCCAACGTCCTGACTTTC once TRBD1 TRBJ2-6 TRBV7-2
CASSLGRSSEAFF TGTGCCAGCAGCCTGGGACGTAGCTCTGAAGCTTTCTTT many - TRBJ1-1 TRBV28
CASTSAGELFF TGTGCCAGTACGTCCGCCGGGGAGCTGTTTTTT - - TRBJ2-2 TRBV19
CASSHRPNGYNEQFF TGTGCCAGCAGCCACCGCCCCAACGGCTACAATGAGCAGTTCTTC many - TRBJ2-1 TRBV7-8
CASSLGAGAYEQYF TGTGCCAGCAGTTTAGGAGCGGGGGCCTACGAGCAGTACTTC many TRBD2 TRBJ2-7 TRBV12-3/TRBV12-4
CASSILLNRVDTEAFF TGTGCCAGCTCTATCCTTCTTAACAGGGTGGACACTGAAGCTTTCTTT - - TRBJ1-1 TRBV18
CASSLWGTKGNQPQHF TGTGCCAGCAGTTTATGGGGGACGAAGGGCAATCAGCCCCAGCATTTT many - TRBJ1-5 TRBV28
CASSRQGSNEKLFF TGTGCCAGCAGTAGACAGGGCTCCAATGAAAAACTGTTTTTT few TRBD1 TRBJ1-4 TRBV2
CASSLAGTVDYGYTF TGCGCCAGCAGCTTGGCTGGGACAGTAGACTATGGCTACACCTTC many TRBD1 TRBJ1-2 TRBV5-1
CSVGNSNQPQHF TGCAGCGTTGGGAATAGCAATCAGCCCCAGCATTTT many - TRBJ1-5 TRBV29-1
CASSYSGGTTSADTQYF TGTGCCAGCAGTTACTCCGGGGGGACTACGAGCGCAGATACGCAGTATTTT - TRBD2 TRBJ2-3 TRBV6-5
CASSPVKRYNEQFF TGTGCCAGCAGCCCGGTGAAGCGGTACAATGAGCAGTTCTTC few - TRBJ2-1 TRBV14
CSAHRDPHLEQYF TGCAGTGCTCACCGGGACCCGCACCTGGAGCAGTACTTC - - TRBJ2-7 TRBV20-1
CSARSRTGRLAGGPYNEQFF TGCAGTGCTAGATCAAGGACAGGGCGGCTAGCGGGAGGGCCATACAATGAGCAGTTCTTC many TRBD2 TRBJ2-1 TRBV20-1
CASSGQIDQPQHF TGTGCCAGCAGTGGACAGATCGATCAGCCCCAGCATTTT few - TRBJ1-5 TRBV6-1
CASSAPVDSRNYGYTF TGTGCCAGCAGCGCCCCGGTGGACAGCCGAAACTATGGCTACACCTTC - - TRBJ1-2 TRBV6-1
CSARPQETQYF TGCAGTGCGAGGCCCCAAGAGACCCAGTACTTC many - TRBJ2-5 TRBV20-1
CASSYTRWNILFF TGTGCCAGCAGTTACACTAGGTGGAACATTCTGTTTTTT few - TRBJ1-4 TRBV6-6
CASSLFSETQYF TGTGCCAGCAGTTTATTTTCCGAGACCCAGTACTTC - - TRBJ2-5 TRBV12-3/TRBV12-4
CASSYSRGADTQYF TGTGCCAGCAGTTACTCCAGGGGCGCAGATACGCAGTATTTT many - TRBJ2-3 TRBV6-6
CASSMHRAEDTEAFF TGTGCCAGTAGTATGCACCGGGCCGAGGACACTGAAGCTTTCTTT - - TRBJ1-1 TRBV19
CASRATGGNGYTF TGTGCCAGCAGAGCAACAGGGGGCAACGGCTACACCTTC - TRBD1 TRBJ1-2 TRBV6-2/TRBV6-3
CASSSGTVGETQYF TGTGCCAGCAGTTCTGGGACAGTTGGGGAGACCCAGTACTTC many TRBD1 TRBJ2-5 TRBV12-3/TRBV12-4
CASSLAISNEQFF TGTGCCAGCAGCTTAGCTATTTCGAATGAGCAGTTCTTC many - TRBJ2-1 TRBV7-9
CASSLGWGNSVQETQYF TGTGCCAGCAGCTTAGGTTGGGGGAACAGCGTCCAAGAGACCCAGTACTTC many - TRBJ2-5 TRBV7-8
CSPVLAPTDTQYF TGCAGTCCTGTACTAGCACCCACAGATACGCAGTATTTT many - TRBJ2-3 TRBV20-1
CASSYFAGLAGVSGELFF TGTGCCAGCTCATATTTTGCCGGACTAGCGGGAGTCTCCGGGGAGCTGTTTTTT few TRBD2 TRBJ2-2 TRBV7-8
CASSLAGGLNQPQHF TGTGCCAGCAGCTTAGCGGGTGGCCTCAATCAGCCCCAGCATTTT - - TRBJ1-5 TRBV7-2
CASSPAGTATRNEQFF TGTGCCAGCAGCCCAGCGGGCACAGCCACCCGCAATGAGCAGTTCTTC many - TRBJ2-1 TRBV7-9
CASSLKGLAGVYNEQFF TGTGCCAGCAGTTTAAAGGGACTAGCGGGAGTCTACAATGAGCAGTTCTTC - TRBD2 TRBJ2-1 TRBV12-3/TRBV12-4
CAWRISWGGELFF TGTGCCTGGAGAATTTCCTGGGGCGGGGAGCTGTTTTTT - - TRBJ2-2 TRBV30
CASSPPSPEETQYF TGTGCCAGCTCACCACCCTCGCCAGAAGAGACCCAGTACTTC many - TRBJ2-5 TRBV18
CASSQDPGGGNQPQHF TGCGCCAGCAGCCAAGATCCAGGAGGGGGCAATCAGCCCCAGCATTTT - - TRBJ1-5 TRBV4-1
CATSDSRPDEDTQYF TGTGCCACCAGTGATTCCCGACCCGACGAGGATACGCAGTATTTT many - TRBJ2-3 TRBV24-1
CASSPTGVIETQYF TGTGCCAGTAGCCCGACAGGGGTGATTGAGACCCAGTACTTC - TRBD1 TRBJ2-5 TRBV19
CASSLSWNEQFF TGTGCCAGCAGCTTATCTTGGAATGAGCAGTTCTTC many - TRBJ2-1 TRBV11-2
CASSSRGDRNEQYF TGTGCCAGCAGCTCCCGGGGGGACCGGAACGAGCAGTACTTC few TRBD2 TRBJ2-7 TRBV5-6
CASSTLLAGEELTDTQYF TGTGCCAGCAGTACTTTACTAGCGGGAGAGGAGTTGACAGATACGCAGTATTTT - TRBD2 TRBJ2-3 TRBV6-5
CASSQGGGGQFF TGCGCCAGCAGCCAAGGGGGAGGGGGGCAGTTCTTC - - TRBJ2-1 TRBV7-8
CASSFGGAGLGGNQPQHF TGTGCCAGCAGCTTCGGGGGCGCAGGTCTTGGTGGCAATCAGCCCCAGCATTTT many - TRBJ1-5 TRBV3-1
CASSPGEGTQYF TGTGCCAGCAGCCCTGGCGAGGGTACGCAGTATTTT many - TRBJ2-3 TRBV11-2
CASSPGSGSWNEQFF TGTGCCAGTAGCCCGGGGAGCGGGTCCTGGAATGAGCAGTTCTTC few - TRBJ2-1 TRBV19
CASLKTPGGYNEQFF TGTGCCAGCCTTAAGACCCCAGGGGGCTACAATGAGCAGTTCTTC many TRBD1 TRBJ2-1 TRBV12-3/TRBV12-4
CASSTSDEGTYEQYF TGCGCCAGCAGCACCTCAGACGAAGGGACCTACGAGCAGTACTTC few - TRBJ2-7 TRBV4-1
CASSLDLGRYNEQFF TGTGCCAGCAGCTTAGATTTGGGCAGGTACAATGAGCAGTTCTTC many - TRBJ2-1 TRBV11-3
CASSFKAGGHNEQFF TGTGCCAGCAGTTTCAAAGCGGGTGGACACAATGAGCAGTTCTTC many - TRBJ2-1 TRBV28
CASQPAEWSGNTIYF TGTGCCTCCCAACCGGCGGAGTGGTCTGGAAACACCATATATTTT - - TRBJ1-3 TRBV30
CAIRGETYEQYF TGTGCCATCCGGGGCGAAACCTACGAGCAGTACTTC many - TRBJ2-7 TRBV10-3
CASSQLDITGELFF TGCGCCAGCAGCCAACTGGACATCACCGGGGAGCTGTTTTTT - - TRBJ2-2 TRBV4-1
CASSLNSVPSQGETQYF TGTGCCAGCAGCTTAAATTCCGTGCCCTCGCAGGGTGAGACCCAGTACTTC - - TRBJ2-5 TRBV7-3